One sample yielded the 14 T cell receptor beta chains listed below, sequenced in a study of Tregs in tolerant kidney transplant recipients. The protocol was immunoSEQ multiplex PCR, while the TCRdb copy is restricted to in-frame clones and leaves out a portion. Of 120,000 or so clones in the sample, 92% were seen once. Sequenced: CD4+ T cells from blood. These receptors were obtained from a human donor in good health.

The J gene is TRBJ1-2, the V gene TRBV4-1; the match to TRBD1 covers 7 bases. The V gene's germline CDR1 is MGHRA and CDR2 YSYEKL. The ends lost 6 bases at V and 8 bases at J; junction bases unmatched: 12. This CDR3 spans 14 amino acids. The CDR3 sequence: CASRKPGDREGYTF. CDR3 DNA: TGCGCCAGCAGAAAGCCCGGGGACAGAGAGGGCTACACCTTC.

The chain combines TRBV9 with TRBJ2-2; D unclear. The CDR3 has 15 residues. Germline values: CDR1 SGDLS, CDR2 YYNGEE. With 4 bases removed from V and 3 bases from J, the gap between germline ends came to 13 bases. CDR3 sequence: CASSPRPRDTGELFF. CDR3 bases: TGTGCCAGCAGCCCCCGCCCAAGAGACACCGGGGAGCTGTTTTTT.

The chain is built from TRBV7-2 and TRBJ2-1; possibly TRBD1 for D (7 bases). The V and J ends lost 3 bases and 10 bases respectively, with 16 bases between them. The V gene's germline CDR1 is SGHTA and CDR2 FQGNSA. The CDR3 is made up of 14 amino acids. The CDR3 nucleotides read TGTGCCAGCAGCTTTGGAGGAGGGGGCCGGGAGCAGTTCTTC. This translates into CASSFGGGGREQFF.

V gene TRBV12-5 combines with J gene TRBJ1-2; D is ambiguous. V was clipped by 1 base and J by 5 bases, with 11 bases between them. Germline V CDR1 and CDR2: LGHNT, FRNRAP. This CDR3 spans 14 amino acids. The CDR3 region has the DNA TGTGCTAGTGGTTTGGGGGCGGGTGATTATGGCTACACCTTC. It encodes CASGLGAGDYGYTF.

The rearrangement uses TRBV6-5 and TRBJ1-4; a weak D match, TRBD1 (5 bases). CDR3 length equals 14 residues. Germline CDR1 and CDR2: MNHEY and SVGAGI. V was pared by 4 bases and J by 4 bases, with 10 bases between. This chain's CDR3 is CASSSTAINEKLFF. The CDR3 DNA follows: TGTGCCAGCAGTTCGACAGCCATTAATGAAAAACTGTTTTTT.

The CDR3 nucleotides are TGCGCCAGCAGGCCGCAGGGGGCCAGCTCTGGAAACACCATATATTTT. It encodes CASRPQGASSGNTIYF. The chain is built from TRBV5-1 and TRBJ1-3; 8 bases align to TRBD1. The CDR3 loop spans 16 amino acids. Germline V CDR1 and CDR2: SGHRS, YFSETQ. V shed 5 bases and J 0 bases; nucleotides not matched to a gene: 7.

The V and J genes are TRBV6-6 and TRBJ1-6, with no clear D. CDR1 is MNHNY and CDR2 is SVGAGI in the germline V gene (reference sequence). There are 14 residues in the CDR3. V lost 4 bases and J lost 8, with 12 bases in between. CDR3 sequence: CASSFSENYSPLHF. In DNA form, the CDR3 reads TGTGCCAGCAGTTTTAGCGAAAACTATTCACCCCTCCACTTT.

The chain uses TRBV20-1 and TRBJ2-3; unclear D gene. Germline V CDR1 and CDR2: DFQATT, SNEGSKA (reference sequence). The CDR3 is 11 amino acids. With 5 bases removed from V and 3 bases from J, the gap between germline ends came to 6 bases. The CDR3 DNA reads TGCAGTGCTTATTTTACAGATACGCAGTATTTT. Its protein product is CSAYFTDTQYF.

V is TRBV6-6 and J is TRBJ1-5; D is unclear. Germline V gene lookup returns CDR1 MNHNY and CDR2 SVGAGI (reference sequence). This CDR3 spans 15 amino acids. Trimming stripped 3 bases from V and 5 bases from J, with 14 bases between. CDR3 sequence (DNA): TGTGCCAGCAGTTATGCCCGAAGCCGAGATCAGCCCCAGCATTTT. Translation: CASSYARSRDQPQHF.

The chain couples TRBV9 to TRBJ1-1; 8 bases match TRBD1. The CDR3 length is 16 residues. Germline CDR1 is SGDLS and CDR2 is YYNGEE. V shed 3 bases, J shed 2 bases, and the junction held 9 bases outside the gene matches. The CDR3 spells CASSGTLQGGNTEAFF. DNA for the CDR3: TGTGCCAGCAGCGGAACACTACAGGGGGGAAACACTGAAGCTTTCTTT.

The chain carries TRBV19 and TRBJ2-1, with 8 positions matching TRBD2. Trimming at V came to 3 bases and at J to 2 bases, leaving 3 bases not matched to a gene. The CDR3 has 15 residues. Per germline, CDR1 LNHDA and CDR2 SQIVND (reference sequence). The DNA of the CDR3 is TGTGCCAGTAGTATCGGGGGGGGCGCCTACAATGAGCAGTTCTTC. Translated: CASSIGGGAYNEQFF.

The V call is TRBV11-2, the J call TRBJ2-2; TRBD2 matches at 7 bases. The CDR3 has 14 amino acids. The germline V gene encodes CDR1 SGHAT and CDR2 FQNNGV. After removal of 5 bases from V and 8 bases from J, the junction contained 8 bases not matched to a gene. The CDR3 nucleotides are TGTGCCAGCAGCACCAGACTAGCCGCAGGGGAGCTGTTTTTT. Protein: CASSTRLAAGELFF.

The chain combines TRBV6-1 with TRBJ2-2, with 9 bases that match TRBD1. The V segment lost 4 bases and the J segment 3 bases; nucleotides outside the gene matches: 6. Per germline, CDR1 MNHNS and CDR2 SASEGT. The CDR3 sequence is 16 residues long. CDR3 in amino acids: CASSAGWTGDTGELFF. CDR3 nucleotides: TGTGCCAGCAGTGCCGGGTGGACAGGGGACACCGGGGAGCTGTTTTTT.

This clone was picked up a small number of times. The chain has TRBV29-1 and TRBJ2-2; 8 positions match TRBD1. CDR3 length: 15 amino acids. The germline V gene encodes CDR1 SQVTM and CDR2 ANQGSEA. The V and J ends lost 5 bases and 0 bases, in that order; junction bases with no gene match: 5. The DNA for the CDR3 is TGCAGCGTTTCTCAGGGGGCCTCGAACACCGGGGAGCTGTTTTTT. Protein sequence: CSVSQGASNTGELFF.